The 5 T cell receptor beta chains below all came from one sample that was sequenced in a study of T cell responses to AZD1222 COVID-19 vaccine. Repertoires were generated with immunoSEQ multiplex PCR, while TCRdb's copy carries only in-frame clones and drops some. The repertoire holds about 140,000 clones, with approximately 95% as singletons. Source: peripheral blood, taken on day 0 of MenACWY control vaccination. These TCRs come from an adult in good health.

V is TRBV7-9 and J is TRBJ1-1; weak D call: TRBD1 (6 bases). There are 15 residues in the CDR3. Germline CDR1 SEHNR, CDR2 FQNEAQ (reference sequence). The V gene lost 3 bases and the J gene lost 2 bases, with 13 bases spanning the gap. DNA of the CDR3: TGTGCCAGCAGCTTGCCGGACAGAATCAACACTGAAGCTTTCTTT. Translation: CASSLPDRINTEAFF.

The chain uses TRBV28 and TRBJ1-6, with 9 bases identical to TRBD1. CDR1 and CDR2 (germline): MDHEN, SYDVKM. Trimming took 8 bases from V and 7 from J; bases not matched to a gene: 9. This CDR3 comprises 15 residues. The CDR3 DNA is TGTGCCAGCGCGAGGGCGGGACAGGGCAATTCACCCCTCCACTTT. Translated: CASARAGQGNSPLHF.

The rearrangement uses TRBV5-1 and TRBJ2-1; 7 nucleotides agree with TRBD1. J gave up 2 bases and V 3 bases, and 8 bases lay outside the gene matches. CDR1 and CDR2 (germline): SGHRS, YFSETQ. CDR3 length equals 16 residues. The CDR3 sequence: CASSSGTALTYNEQFF. In nucleotides, the CDR3 is TGCGCCAGCAGCTCCGGGACAGCCTTAACCTACAATGAGCAGTTCTTC.

The chain has TRBV11-2 and TRBJ1-2; D may be TRBD1 (5 bases). Looked up from germline, CDR1 is SGHAT and CDR2 is FQNNGV. The CDR3 has 12 residues. V was cut by 3 bases and J by 4 bases, with 6 bases left in between. CDR3 residues: CASSLQGYGYTF. The CDR3 DNA reads TGTGCCAGCAGCTTGCAGGGCTATGGCTACACCTTC.

The V and J genes are TRBV6-2 or TRBV6-3 and TRBJ1-5, with D possibly being TRBD1 (6 bases). Trimming took 5 bases from V and 1 from J, leaving 15 bases between them. CDR3 length equals 16 residues. Germline-derived CDR1 and CDR2 are MNHEY and SVGEGT. For the CDR3, the DNA is TGTGCCAGCAGTATGGACCAGGGGTGGAGCAATCAGCCCCAGCATTTT. Residues: CASSMDQGWSNQPQHF.